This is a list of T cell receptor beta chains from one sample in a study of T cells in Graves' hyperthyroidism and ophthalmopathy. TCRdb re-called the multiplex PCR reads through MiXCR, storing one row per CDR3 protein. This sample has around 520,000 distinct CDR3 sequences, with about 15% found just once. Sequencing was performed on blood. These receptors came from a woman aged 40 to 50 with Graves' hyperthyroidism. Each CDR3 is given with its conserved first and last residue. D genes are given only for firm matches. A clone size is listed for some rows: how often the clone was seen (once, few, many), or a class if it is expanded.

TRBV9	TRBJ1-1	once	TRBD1	TGTGCCAGCAGCGGGGGGACAGGGAGTGAAGCTTTCTTT	CASSGGTGSEAFF
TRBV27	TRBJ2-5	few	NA	TGTGCCAGCAAGGGAACTCTCGGAGGTCAGTACTTC	CASKGTLGGQYF
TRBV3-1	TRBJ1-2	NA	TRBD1	TGTGCCAGCAGCCAGCTAGACAGGGCTTCTGGCTACACCTTC	CASSQLDRASGYTF
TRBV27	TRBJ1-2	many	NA	TGTGCCAGCAGTTTATTGGGGGGAAATGAGGGCTACACCTTC	CASSLLGGNEGYTF
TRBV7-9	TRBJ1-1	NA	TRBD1	TGTGCCAGCAGCCAAGGGACAGGCAGGCGCTTCACTGAAGCTTTCTTT	CASSQGTGRRFTEAFF
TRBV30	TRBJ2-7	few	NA	TGTGCCTGGAGTGCCTCGGTTGACGTCACGTACGAGCAGTACTTC	CAWSASVDVTYEQYF
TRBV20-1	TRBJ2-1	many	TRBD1	TGCAGTGCCGCCAAGGGGACAGGGGTTGTCAATGAGCAGTTCTTC	CSAAKGTGVVNEQFF
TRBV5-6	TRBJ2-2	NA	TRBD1	TGTGCCAGCAGCTTGGTGGGACAGGGGATCACCGGGGAGCTGTTTTTT	CASSLVGQGITGELFF
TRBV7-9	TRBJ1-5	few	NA	TGTGCCAGCAGCTTAAGTAACGTTCAGCCCCAGCATTTT	CASSLSNVQPQHF
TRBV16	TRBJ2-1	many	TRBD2	TGTGCCAGCAGCGCAGGACTAGCAAGAAACAATGAGCAGTTCTTC	CASSAGLARNNEQFF
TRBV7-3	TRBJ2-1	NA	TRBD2	TGTGCCAGGAAAGGACTAGCGGGAGGGTATGAGCAGTTCTTC	CARKGLAGGYEQFF
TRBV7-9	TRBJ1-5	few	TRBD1	TGTGCCAGCAGCCCGGGGACAGGCACCGGTCCGCCCCAGCATTTT	CASSPGTGTGPPQHF
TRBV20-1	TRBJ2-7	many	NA	TGCAGTGCTAGGGGAGACGGGGGGCTTGAAGGCGAGCAGTACTTC	CSARGDGGLEGEQYF
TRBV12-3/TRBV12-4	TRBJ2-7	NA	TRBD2	TGTGCCAGCAGTCCTACGGGACTAAAATACAATGAGCAGTACTTC	CASSPTGLKYNEQYF
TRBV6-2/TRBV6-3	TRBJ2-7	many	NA	TGTGCCAGCAGCCTTGGGCGAGGGCGGAACGAGCAGTACTTC	CASSLGRGRNEQYF
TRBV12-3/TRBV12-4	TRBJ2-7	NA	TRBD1	TGTGCCAGCAGGGACAGGGCGTCCTACGAGCAGTACTTC	CASRDRASYEQYF
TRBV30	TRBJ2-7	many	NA	TGTGCCTGGAGTATGACGTGGTTAGGCGAGCAGTACTTC	CAWSMTWLGEQYF
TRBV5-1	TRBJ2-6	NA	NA	TGCGCCAGCAGCCTCGACGGGACTGGGGCCAACGTCCTGACTTTC	CASSLDGTGANVLTF
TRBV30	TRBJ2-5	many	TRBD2	TGTGCCTGGAGTGCCCTTGGACTAGCGGGAGGAGGGGAGACCCAGTACTTC	CAWSALGLAGGGETQYF
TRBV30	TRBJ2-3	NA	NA	TGTGCCTGGGGTGTACAGAGCACAGATACGCAGTATTTT	CAWGVQSTDTQYF
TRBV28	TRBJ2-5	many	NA	TGTGCCAGCAGTCCTCTACAGGGAGAGGGCGAGACCCAGTACTTC	CASSPLQGEGETQYF
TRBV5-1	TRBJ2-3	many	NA	TGCGCCAGCAGCTTGGAGACCGCCCGGGGGCCTAGCACAGATACGCAGTATTTT	CASSLETARGPSTDTQYF
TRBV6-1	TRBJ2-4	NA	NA	TGTGCCAGCTTTAGTCTAGGAGGGGCCAAAAACATTCAGTACTTC	CASFSLGGAKNIQYF
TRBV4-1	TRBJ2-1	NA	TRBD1	TGCGCCAGCAGCCAGAGGACAGGGTACAATGAGCAGTTCTTC	CASSQRTGYNEQFF
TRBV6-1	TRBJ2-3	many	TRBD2	TGTGCCAGCAGGGCCTGGGGGAGCGGGAGTGCAGATACGCAGTATTTT	CASRAWGSGSADTQYF
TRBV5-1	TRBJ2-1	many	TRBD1	TGCGCCAGCAGCTTGGGGTGGACAGGGGCCTACAATGAGCAGTTCTTC	CASSLGWTGAYNEQFF
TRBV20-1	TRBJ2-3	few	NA	TGCAGTGCTCGAACCGCAGACAGGATTAGCACAGATACGCAGTATTTT	CSARTADRISTDTQYF
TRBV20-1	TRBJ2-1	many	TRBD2	TGCAGTGCTACGCCCCCAGCGGGAGCTGGGAATGAGCAGTTCTTC	CSATPPAGAGNEQFF
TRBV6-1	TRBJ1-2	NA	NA	TGTGCCAGCAGTGAAGCGACATTCGCTAACTATGGCTACACCTTC	CASSEATFANYGYTF
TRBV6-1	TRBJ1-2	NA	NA	TGTGCCAGCAGTGAAGCGGTTCAGGTCCCGGGGGGCTACACCTTC	CASSEAVQVPGGYTF
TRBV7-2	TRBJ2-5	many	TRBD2	TGTGCCAGCAGCCAACCCTACCCCCCAGCGGGAGCCCCAGAGACCCAGTACTTC	CASSQPYPPAGAPETQYF
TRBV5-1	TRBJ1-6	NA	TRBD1	TGCGCCAGCAGCTGGTTGGGACAGCAAGATAATTCACCCCTCCACTTT	CASSWLGQQDNSPLHF
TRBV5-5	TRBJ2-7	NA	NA	TGTGCCAGCAGCTTGGAGGTCACCGGCGGAACCTACGAGCAGTACTTC	CASSLEVTGGTYEQYF
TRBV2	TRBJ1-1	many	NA	TGTGCCAGCCCCCCACGCACGAACACTGAAGCTTTCTTT	CASPPRTNTEAFF
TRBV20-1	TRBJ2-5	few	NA	TGCAGTGCTAGCTCCCAGTACTTC	CSASSQYF
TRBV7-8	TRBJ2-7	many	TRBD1	TGTGCCAGCAGCTTAGGGACCGCAGACAGGGGTTCAGGGCAGTACTTC	CASSLGTADRGSGQYF
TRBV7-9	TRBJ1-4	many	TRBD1	TGTGCCAGCAGCCAGGGGGGAGATGAAAAACTGTTTTTT	CASSQGGDEKLFF
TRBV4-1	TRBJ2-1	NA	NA	TGCGCCAGCAGCCAAGACCCCCAGAGCGATGAGCAGTTCTTC	CASSQDPQSDEQFF
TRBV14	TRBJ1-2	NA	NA	TGTGCCAGCAGCCAAGATCCAACAGGCTGGGACTATGGCTACACCTTC	CASSQDPTGWDYGYTF
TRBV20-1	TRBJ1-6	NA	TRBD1	TGCAGTGCTAGATCAAATCCGGGACAGGGCGGGTGGTCACCCCTCCACTTT	CSARSNPGQGGWSPLHF
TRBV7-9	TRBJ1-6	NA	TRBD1	TGTGCCAGCAGCTTATGGGACAGGGCTAATTCACCCCTCCACTTT	CASSLWDRANSPLHF
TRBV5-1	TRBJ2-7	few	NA	TGCGCCAGCAGCTTTGGGGACCGTTACTCCTACGAGCAGTACTTC	CASSFGDRYSYEQYF
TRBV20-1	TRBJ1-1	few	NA	TGCAGTGCTGGACTACTGGGAGGGAACACTGAAGCTTTCTTT	CSAGLLGGNTEAFF
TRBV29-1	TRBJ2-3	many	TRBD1	TGCAGCGGGGGGACAGGGAGCACAGATACGCAGTATTTT	CSGGTGSTDTQYF
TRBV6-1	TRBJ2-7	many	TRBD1	TGTGCCAGTCTACCGGGACAGGGTTACGAGCAGTACTTC	CASLPGQGYEQYF